Listed here is a single TCR beta chain. Its target is unknown. Data came from immunoSEQ multiplex PCR; TCRdb stores just in-frame clones and leaves some out. The sample lists about 120,000 clones; roughly 83% were seen once. These data belong to a study of cytomegalovirus exposure and HLA in healthy donors. Germline assignment: CDR1 GTSNPN and CDR2 SVGIG (reference sequence). The CDR3 is made up of 14 amino acids. Trimming pared 4 bases from V and 8 bases from J, leaving 17 bases between. Overall study results and limits: The dataset shows that most TCR sequences were rare, while some public TCRs occurred in many donors.

The origin of this receptor is a man aged 18 to 35 in good health and CMV-seronegative. The chain recombines TRBV30 with TRBJ1-4; no clear D. Sequenced material: PBMCs. The chain's CDR3 is CAWNNGRVREKLFF. In nucleotides, the CDR3 is TGTGCCTGGAACAACGGGCGGGTCAGGGAAAAACTGTTTTTT.